Listed below are T cell receptor beta chains from one sample, sequenced in a study of OX40 agonist ivuxolimab in advanced cancers. TCRdb's copy holds only in-frame clones and misses some; the assay was immunoSEQ multiplex PCR. This sample has roughly 80,000 clones, with 90% to 95% found just once. Sequencing used CD4+ or CD8+ T cells sorted from blood, obtained in a trial of the OX40 agonist ivuxolimab. The receptors originated from an adult with an advanced solid tumor such as melanoma, head and neck, liver or kidney cancer. Both conserved end residues are part of each CDR3. Each record gives: J gene, D gene, V gene, clone size, CDR3 DNA, CDR3 protein. A D gene is named only where the DNA matches it firmly. Rows may omit the clone size; those that give it use once, few, many or a size class.

TRBJ1-5 | TRBD1 | TRBV7-2 | few | TGTGCCAGCAGCTTAGCGGGACAGGGAAATCAGCCCCAGCATTTT | CASSLAGQGNQPQHF
TRBJ2-3 | . | TRBV6-1 | . | TGTGCCAGCAGGATTTTCACAGATACGCAGTATTTT | CASRIFTDTQYF
TRBJ1-4 | . | TRBV5-6 | . | TGTGCCAGCAGCTTGATAGGGGGGAAGGAGGAAAAACTGTTTTTT | CASSLIGGKEEKLFF
TRBJ2-5 | TRBD2 | TRBV7-6 | . | TGTGCCAGCAGCTTAGCTCCGGCGGGGGGGCCTACGGAGACCCAGTACTTC | CASSLAPAGGPTETQYF
TRBJ2-2 | TRBD1 | TRBV7-8 | . | TGTGCCAGCAGCTTAAGGACAGGGTCGAACACCGGGGAGCTGTTTTTT | CASSLRTGSNTGELFF
TRBJ1-6 | . | TRBV19 | . | TGTGCCACCGGTGGCTCCTATAATTCACCCCTCCACTTT | CATGGSYNSPLHF
TRBJ2-5 | . | TRBV28 | . | TGTGCCAGCAGGACTTTTAAAGAGACCCAGTACTTC | CASRTFKETQYF
TRBJ2-3 | . | TRBV5-4 | . | TGTGCCAGCAGCTCGGGGGAGGTTACAGATACGCAGTATTTT | CASSSGEVTDTQYF
TRBJ1-1 | . | TRBV19 | once | TGTGCCAGTAGTGTGACAGGCTACACTGAAGCTTTCTTT | CASSVTGYTEAFF
TRBJ1-4 | TRBD1 | TRBV28 | . | TGTGCCTCCACGACAGGGGGCGCCGGTAATGAAAAACTGTTTTTT | CASTTGGAGNEKLFF
TRBJ2-7 | TRBD1 | TRBV19 | . | TGTGCCAGTAGTCGAGAACAGGGGTACGAGCAGTACTTC | CASSREQGYEQYF
TRBJ2-5 | . | TRBV19 | once | TGTGCCAGTAGTCACCCGACCCAAGAGACCCAGTACTTC | CASSHPTQETQYF
TRBJ1-1 | . | TRBV5-1 | . | TGCGCCAGCACCATCTCGGCAGGAAAGACTGAAGCTTTCTTT | CASTISAGKTEAFF
TRBJ2-2 | . | TRBV6-5 | . | TGTGCCAGCACCAACCTAGGGGCCGGGGAGCTGTTTTTT | CASTNLGAGELFF
TRBJ2-1 | TRBD1 | TRBV19 | . | TGTGCCAGTAGGGACAGGGGCGGGAGCTCCTACAATGAGCAGTTCTTC | CASRDRGGSSYNEQFF
TRBJ2-7 | TRBD2 | TRBV6-6 | . | TGTGCCAGCAGTCCTAGCGGGATCTCCTACGAGCAGTACTTC | CASSPSGISYEQYF
TRBJ2-2 | . | TRBV6-1 | once | TGTGCCAGCAGTTCAGGGTTGTTCGGGGAGCTGTTTTTT | CASSSGLFGELFF
TRBJ2-5 | . | TRBV7-9 | once | TGTGCCAGCAGCTTAGAAAATACGGTTCAAGGGACCCAGTACTTC | CASSLENTVQGTQYF
TRBJ1-6 | TRBD1 | TRBV6-5 | . | TGTGCCAGCAGTCGGGACAGTAATTCACCCCTCCACTTT | CASSRDSNSPLHF
TRBJ1-2 | . | TRBV19 | . | TGTGCCAGTAGTATGAGGCAGACTCTCAACTATGGCTACACCTTC | CASSMRQTLNYGYTF
TRBJ2-7 | TRBD1 | TRBV27 | . | TGTGCCAGCAGTATAGGGACAGGGAGCTCCTACGAGCAGTACTTC | CASSIGTGSSYEQYF
TRBJ2-2 | TRBD2 | TRBV11-3 | . | TGTGCCAGCAGCTTCACTAGCGGAAACACCGGGGAGCTGTTTTTT | CASSFTSGNTGELFF
TRBJ1-2 | . | TRBV7-9 | . | TGTGCCAGCAGCTTAGGGCAGTTCTATGGCTACACCTTC | CASSLGQFYGYTF
TRBJ2-7 | . | TRBV6-5 | . | TGTGCCAGCAGTGTGGACACAAGAGTCTACGAGCAGTACTTC | CASSVDTRVYEQYF
TRBJ1-4 | . | TRBV7-2 | . | TGTGCCAGCAGCTCGGGACGGGGGCTAGCGGACGAAAAACTGTTTTTT | CASSSGRGLADEKLFF
TRBJ2-1 | TRBD2 | TRBV5-1 | . | TGCGCCAGCAGCACCCCCAGCGGGGGGGCATTGGAGCAGTTCTTC | CASSTPSGGALEQFF
TRBJ1-6 | . | TRBV5-8 | . | TGTGCCAGCAGCTTGAAGGTGGGGGCGGGTTCACCCCTCCACTTT | CASSLKVGAGSPLHF
TRBJ2-7 | . | TRBV7-2 | . | TGTGCCAGCAGCCCTAGGCTAAGCTCCTACGAGCAGTACTTC | CASSPRLSSYEQYF
TRBJ2-1 | . | TRBV28 | . | TGTGCCAGCAGTTTAAATATTCCCCGAGCTGAGCAGTTCTTC | CASSLNIPRAEQFF